This TCR beta chain is from a study of Ad26.COV2.S vaccination and SARS-CoV-2 variants. Study-wide results and caveats: People who got the vaccine had more spike-specific TCR breadth than people who got placebo. Possible underestimation of total T cell responses by the TCR breadth and depth analyses was noted. Breadth measured for non-spike TCRs was similar across vaccine and placebo recipients.

The trim removed 6 bases at V and 7 bases at J, leaving 8 bases unmatched. Germline CDR1 MNHEY, CDR2 SVGAGI. The CDR3 has 15 amino acids. The method was immunoSEQ multiplex PCR; TCRdb's version includes in-frame clones alone and lacks a portion of them. The sample consists of about 180,000 clones, roughly 85% of them appearing once. About this clone: Its antigen is currently unknown.

The gene calls are TRBV6-5 and TRBJ1-3, with 11 bases fitting TRBD1. This TCR was recovered from a human donor who had recovered from COVID-19. The source material was peripheral blood, sampled after recovery from COVID-19. The CDR3 protein is CASRVSRDRGNTIYF. Written as DNA, the CDR3 is TGTGCCAGCAGGGTGTCCCGGGACAGGGGGAACACCATATATTTT.